This T cell receptor (beta chain) was recovered during a study of blood T cell repertoires in COVID-19 (dated by TCRdb to the early 2020s). Background for the entire study: Collaborator samples came from the United States, Italy and Spain and covered acute and convalescent phases of COVID-19. Sample metadata almost always included a de-identified subject ID, COVID-19 status, age in years and sex. The prospective study material was composed of cDNA or gDNA derived from T cells, B-cell-depleted T cells, or PBMCs. Subjects who had been exposed to COVID-19, were actively infected with it, or had recovered from it provided the deeply sampled blood TCRbeta repertoires that made up the dataset. A freely available public database, intended as a resource for researchers studying the immune response to SARS-CoV-2, is where the repertoires were released. Samples were obtained from the ongoing ImmuneRACE study (first 160 participants) and from some 1,200 subjects provided by 6 global collaborators. Where available, HLA class I and class II types were taken from metadata supplied by the sample provider and were not determined by assay-based typing.

V sheds 5 bases and J sheds 7 bases, leaving 17 bases between their ends. The germline V gene encodes CDR1 GTSNPN and CDR2 SVGIG (reference sequence). The CDR3 starts with the cysteine, ends with the phenylalanine, and has 14 residues. Of all the DNA, just the CDR3 is kept, 42 bases in frame from base 1. As regards this clone: This clone's antigen is unknown. Base qualities are not at hand, and no much larger clone is one base apart.

The collaborating institutions used their own protocols to collect whole blood in K2EDTA tubes. Collaborator samples were shipped for TCRbeta analysis as frozen whole blood, isolated PBMCs, or DNA extracted from either sample type. General study outcomes and caveats: How much clinical and demographic metadata was included differed by source and by participant, and the metadata was provided uncurated.

TCRbeta CDR3 regions were amplified from genomic DNA by means of the immunoSEQ Assay, a bias-controlled multiplex PCR. The published analysis was carried out like this. Nucleated cell counts per sample were estimated from amplification of reference gene primers within the assay. To quantify the absolute abundance of each unique TCRbeta CDR3 rearrangement, sequence reads were collapsed and filtered. For each sample, productive Simpson clonality was calculated as the square root of Simpson's diversity index over productive rearrangements. TCRdb re-hosts the immuneACCESS table, in-frame sequences only. Its copies lack some clones; in the studies checked, an unresolved V gene accounts for under half of them, and the cause for the rest is not known. The D gene and trimming were derived from the DNA, and the V and J assignments and clone size from that table. In this sample the table shows 150,000 to 170,000 clones, about four fifths of which occur a single time. Of the sample, roughly 3.5% falls within the top ten clones.

This receptor chain uses TRBV30 and TRBJ1-4, with a tentative D gene TRBD1 over 6 matching bases. This receptor was taken from a woman aged 80 or older with acute or convalescent COVID-19. Specimen: peripheral blood. The DNA sequence reads TGTGCCTGGGGGAGGGCGGGGGCGGTTGAAAAACTGTTTTTT. Translated, it reads CAWGRAGAVEKLFF.